Listed below are T cell receptor beta chains from one sample, sequenced in a study of blood T cell repertoires in COVID-19. Sequencing used immunoSEQ multiplex PCR; TCRdb keeps in-frame clones, though not all of them. Among about 210,000 clones listed, about 87% were seen once. Sequencing used peripheral blood. The receptors come from a man aged 60 to 69 with acute or convalescent COVID-19. Each CDR3 is given with its conserved first and last residue. A D gene is named only where the DNA matches it firmly. Rows may omit the clone size; those that give it use once, few, many or a size class.

V,D,size,J,DNA,CDR3
TRBV3-1/TRBV3-2,TRBD2,once,TRBJ2-5,TGTGCCAGCCGGCGACTAGCGGGGGAGGGAGAGACCCAGTACTTC,CASRRLAGEGETQYF
TRBV5-1,.,.,TRBJ1-1,TGCGCCAGCAGCATATCCGGCAGGGGAGACACTGAAGCTTTCTTT,CASSISGRGDTEAFF
TRBV9,.,.,TRBJ1-1,TGTGCCAGCAGCGTCGATCCTATGACTGAAGCTTTCTTT,CASSVDPMTEAFF
TRBV6-5,.,few,TRBJ1-4,TGTGCCAGCACTCACTCAGGTGCGGGTAATGAAAAACTGTTTTTT,CASTHSGAGNEKLFF
TRBV5-8,TRBD1,.,TRBJ1-2,TGTGCCAGCAGCTTGGGACAGGGGAATCTCTTACTCTATGGCTACACCTTC,CASSLGQGNLLLYGYTF
TRBV6-5,.,.,TRBJ1-3,TGTGCCAGCAGAGAGAGACAACCTGGAAACACCATATATTTT,CASRERQPGNTIYF
TRBV5-1,TRBD1,.,TRBJ1-1,TGCGCCAGCAGCTCCGGACAGGGCTTGGGGACTGAAGCTTTCTTT,CASSSGQGLGTEAFF
TRBV5-1,TRBD1,.,TRBJ1-1,TGCGCCAGCAGCTTGGCCGGGAGCAGGGGGCAGGGTGAAGCTTTCTTT,CASSLAGSRGQGEAFF
TRBV29-1,TRBD1,.,TRBJ2-7,TGCAGCGTTGAAGGTGGGGACAGGGATCCCTACGAGCAGTACTTC,CSVEGGDRDPYEQYF
TRBV10-3,.,.,TRBJ2-2,TGTGCCATCAGTGAGTTAGGACTGGGCACCGGGGAGCTGTTTTTT,CAISELGLGTGELFF
TRBV28,TRBD1,.,TRBJ1-1,TGTGCCAGCAGACAAGGGACAGCCAACACTGAAGCTTTCTTT,CASRQGTANTEAFF
TRBV7-2,.,once,TRBJ1-1,TGTGCCAGCAGCTTAGAAGATACGGGAGTCGGAGCTTTCTTT,CASSLEDTGVGAFF
TRBV6-5,.,.,TRBJ1-1,TGTGCCAGCAGTTCGCCCGGGGTAGGTTATCGGGCTGAAGCTTTCTTT,CASSSPGVGYRAEAFF
TRBV6-5,.,.,TRBJ2-7,TGTGCCAGCAGTTACTCCCCTGGCAGGGGCGGATACGAGCAGTACTTC,CASSYSPGRGGYEQYF
TRBV7-3,TRBD1,.,TRBJ2-5,TGTGCCAGCAGCCGACGACAGGGGCGGGAAGAGACCCAGTACTTC,CASSRRQGREETQYF
TRBV27,.,.,TRBJ2-7,TGTGCCAGCAGTCTGGGGCCCAGAACCTACGAGCAGTACTTC,CASSLGPRTYEQYF
TRBV6-1,TRBD1,once,TRBJ2-7,TGTGCCAGCAGTGACCCAGGGGGCGCCGACGAGCAGTACTTC,CASSDPGGADEQYF
TRBV6-2/TRBV6-3,.,.,TRBJ2-3,TGTGCCAGCAGTTACTCCAGGGGCACAGATACGCAGTATTTT,CASSYSRGTDTQYF
TRBV6-5,.,.,TRBJ1-5,TGTGCCAGCATTTTAAAGGGAAGGGAGCAGCCCCAGCATTTT,CASILKGREQPQHF
TRBV3-1/TRBV3-2,.,few,TRBJ1-1,TGTGCCAGCAGCCAATCCCGGGACACTGAAGCTTTCTTT,CASSQSRDTEAFF
TRBV2,TRBD1,.,TRBJ1-2,TGTGCCAGCAGTGAAAATCCGACAGGGAACACCTTC,CASSENPTGNTF
TRBV7-3,TRBD1,.,TRBJ2-2,TGTGCCAGCAGCTCCGGACAGGGTTCCGGGGAGCTGTTTTTT,CASSSGQGSGELFF
TRBV5-4,TRBD2,.,TRBJ2-5,TGTGCCAGCAGCGGGGCCAGCGGGGCCCAAGAGACCCAGTACTTC,CASSGASGAQETQYF
TRBV18,.,.,TRBJ2-2,TGTGCCAGCTCACCTCAGGGGATGGACACCGGGGAGCTGTTTTTT,CASSPQGMDTGELFF
TRBV5-1,TRBD1,.,TRBJ1-1,TGCGCCAGCAGCTATCGACAGGGGAACACTGAAGCTTTCTTT,CASSYRQGNTEAFF
TRBV4-1,TRBD1,.,TRBJ2-7,TGCGCCAGCAGCCAAGGGACAGGGAAACCCTACGAGCAGTACTTC,CASSQGTGKPYEQYF
TRBV2,TRBD1,few,TRBJ2-7,TGTGCCAGCACAGGACAGGGACAAGGGTACGAGCAGTACTTC,CASTGQGQGYEQYF
TRBV7-2,.,.,TRBJ1-2,TGTGCCAGCAGCTTAATGGAGTTGGGGGGTGGCTACACCTTC,CASSLMELGGGYTF
TRBV5-1,.,.,TRBJ1-4,TGCGCCAGCAGCTTGGCGGCCACCCCAGGAACTAATGAAAAACTGTTTTTT,CASSLAATPGTNEKLFF
TRBV7-9,.,.,TRBJ2-1,TGTGCCAGCAGCGAAACTAGCAACCCTGAGCAGTTCTTC,CASSETSNPEQFF
TRBV5-4,TRBD2,.,TRBJ2-1,TGTGCCAGCAGCACCGGACTAGCGGGGGATCCGAGCTCCTACAATGAGCAGTTCTTC,CASSTGLAGDPSSYNEQFF
TRBV9,.,.,TRBJ2-3,TGTGCCAGCAGCGTAGGCGTTTTCCGCCCAGATACGCAGTATTTT,CASSVGVFRPDTQYF
TRBV11-3,TRBD1,few,TRBJ2-1,TGTGCCAGCAGCTTAGATGGTAGGACAGGTGGAGGTGAGCAGTTCTTC,CASSLDGRTGGGEQFF
TRBV28,TRBD1,.,TRBJ1-2,TGTGCCAGCAGCCGTGTCGGGACAGCCCAACTAACTATGGGCTACACCTTC,CASSRVGTAQLTMGYTF
TRBV4-1,.,.,TRBJ1-4,TGCGCCAGCAGCCTCAGTGGAGATGCAACTAATGAAAAACTGTTTTTT,CASSLSGDATNEKLFF
TRBV12-3/TRBV12-4,.,.,TRBJ2-5,TGTGCCAGCAGTTTCGACGGGGAAGAGACCCAGTACTTC,CASSFDGEETQYF
TRBV2,.,.,TRBJ2-7,TGTGCCAGCAGTGAAGAAGTGGAGTCTTCTTACGAGCAGTACTTC,CASSEEVESSYEQYF
TRBV19,TRBD2,.,TRBJ2-7,TGTGCCAGTAGGAACCGCGGGGGGTCCGCCTACGAGCAGTACTTC,CASRNRGGSAYEQYF
TRBV7-9,TRBD1,.,TRBJ1-1,TGTGCCAGCAGCTTAGCGTTCGGGCTAGAGGGGGCGCGGACTGAAGCTTTCTTT,CASSLAFGLEGARTEAFF
TRBV6-5,.,.,TRBJ1-6,TGTGCCAGCAGTTACGTCGGGGAGGGTTCACCCCTCCACTTT,CASSYVGEGSPLHF
TRBV3-1/TRBV3-2,.,few,TRBJ2-3,TGTGCCAGCAGCCGAGGACCAGAGGGAGATACGCAGTATTTT,CASSRGPEGDTQYF
TRBV5-5,.,.,TRBJ1-5,TGTGCCAGCAGCTTGGCAGGGGGCAATCAGCCCCAGCATTTT,CASSLAGGNQPQHF
TRBV4-2,TRBD2,.,TRBJ2-6,TGTGCCAGCCGCCTCCGCGGCGGGGGGGCCTCTGGGGCCAACGTCCTGACTTTC,CASRLRGGGASGANVLTF
TRBV7-2,.,.,TRBJ1-5,TGTGCCAGCAGCTTGGACAGAGGAAGGACTCAGCCCCAGCATTTT,CASSLDRGRTQPQHF
TRBV7-2,.,.,TRBJ1-2,TGTGCCAGCAGCTTAGTATCTTCAGGGGCCGGTCGGGGCTACACCTTC,CASSLVSSGAGRGYTF
TRBV15,.,.,TRBJ2-7,TGTGCCACCAGCAGAGTTACGGGCTACGAGCAGTACTTC,CATSRVTGYEQYF
TRBV7-9,.,.,TRBJ1-5,TGTGCCAGCAGCCCCGACCGGGACATTAGCAATCAGCCCCAGCATTTT,CASSPDRDISNQPQHF
TRBV6-6,TRBD1,.,TRBJ1-1,TGTGCCAGCAGTTCGCGGGACAGGGGGAACACTGAAGCTTTCTTT,CASSSRDRGNTEAFF